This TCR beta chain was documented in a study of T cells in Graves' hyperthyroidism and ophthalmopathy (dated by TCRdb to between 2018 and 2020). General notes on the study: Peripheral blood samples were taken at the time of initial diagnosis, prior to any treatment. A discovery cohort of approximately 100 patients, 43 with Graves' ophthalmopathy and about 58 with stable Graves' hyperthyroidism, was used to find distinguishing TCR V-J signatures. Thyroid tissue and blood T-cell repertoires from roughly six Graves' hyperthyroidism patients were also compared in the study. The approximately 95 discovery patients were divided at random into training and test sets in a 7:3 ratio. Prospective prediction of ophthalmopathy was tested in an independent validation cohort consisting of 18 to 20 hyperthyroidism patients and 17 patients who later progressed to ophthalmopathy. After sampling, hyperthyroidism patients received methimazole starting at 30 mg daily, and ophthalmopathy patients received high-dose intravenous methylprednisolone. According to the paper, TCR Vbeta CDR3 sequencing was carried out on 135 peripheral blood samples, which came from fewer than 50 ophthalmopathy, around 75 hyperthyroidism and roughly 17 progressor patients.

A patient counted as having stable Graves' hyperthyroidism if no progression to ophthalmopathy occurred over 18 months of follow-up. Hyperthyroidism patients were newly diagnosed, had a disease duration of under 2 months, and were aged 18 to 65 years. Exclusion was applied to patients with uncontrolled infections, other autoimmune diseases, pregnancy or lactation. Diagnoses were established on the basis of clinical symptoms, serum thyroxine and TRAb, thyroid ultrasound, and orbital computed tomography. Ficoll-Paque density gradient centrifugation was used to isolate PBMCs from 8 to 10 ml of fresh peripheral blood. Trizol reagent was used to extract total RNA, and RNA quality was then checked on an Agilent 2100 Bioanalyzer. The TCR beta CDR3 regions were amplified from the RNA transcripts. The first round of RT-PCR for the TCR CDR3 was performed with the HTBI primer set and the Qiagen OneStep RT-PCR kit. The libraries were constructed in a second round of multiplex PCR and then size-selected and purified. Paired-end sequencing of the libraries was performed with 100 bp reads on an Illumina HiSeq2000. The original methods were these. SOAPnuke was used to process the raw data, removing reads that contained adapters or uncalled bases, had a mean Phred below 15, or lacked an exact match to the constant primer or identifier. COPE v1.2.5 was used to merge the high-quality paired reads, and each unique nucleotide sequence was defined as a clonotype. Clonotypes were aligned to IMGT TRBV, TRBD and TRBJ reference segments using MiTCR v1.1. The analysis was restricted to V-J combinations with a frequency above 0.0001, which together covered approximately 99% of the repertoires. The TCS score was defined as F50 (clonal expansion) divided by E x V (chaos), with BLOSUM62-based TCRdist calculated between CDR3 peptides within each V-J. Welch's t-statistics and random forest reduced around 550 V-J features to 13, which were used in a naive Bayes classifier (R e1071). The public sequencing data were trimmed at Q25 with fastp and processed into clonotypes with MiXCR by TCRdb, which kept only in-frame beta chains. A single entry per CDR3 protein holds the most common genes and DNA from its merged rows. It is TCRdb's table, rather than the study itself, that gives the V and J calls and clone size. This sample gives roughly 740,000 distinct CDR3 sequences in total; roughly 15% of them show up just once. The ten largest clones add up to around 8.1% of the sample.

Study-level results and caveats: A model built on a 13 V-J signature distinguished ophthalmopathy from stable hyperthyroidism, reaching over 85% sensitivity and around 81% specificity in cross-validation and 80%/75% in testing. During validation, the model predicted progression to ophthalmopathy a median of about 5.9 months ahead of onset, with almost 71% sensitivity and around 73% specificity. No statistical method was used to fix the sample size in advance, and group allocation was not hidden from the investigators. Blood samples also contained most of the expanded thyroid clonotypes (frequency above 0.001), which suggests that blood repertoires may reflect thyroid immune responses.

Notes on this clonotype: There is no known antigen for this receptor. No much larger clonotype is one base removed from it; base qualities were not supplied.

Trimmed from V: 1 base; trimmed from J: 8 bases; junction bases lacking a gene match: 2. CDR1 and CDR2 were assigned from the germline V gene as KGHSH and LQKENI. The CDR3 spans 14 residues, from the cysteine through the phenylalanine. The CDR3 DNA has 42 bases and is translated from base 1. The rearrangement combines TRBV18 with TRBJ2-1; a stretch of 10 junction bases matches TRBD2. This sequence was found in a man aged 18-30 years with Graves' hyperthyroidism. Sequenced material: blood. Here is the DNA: TGTGCCAGCTCACCACTAGCGGGAGGAGATGAGCAGTTCTTC. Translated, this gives CASSPLAGGDEQFF.